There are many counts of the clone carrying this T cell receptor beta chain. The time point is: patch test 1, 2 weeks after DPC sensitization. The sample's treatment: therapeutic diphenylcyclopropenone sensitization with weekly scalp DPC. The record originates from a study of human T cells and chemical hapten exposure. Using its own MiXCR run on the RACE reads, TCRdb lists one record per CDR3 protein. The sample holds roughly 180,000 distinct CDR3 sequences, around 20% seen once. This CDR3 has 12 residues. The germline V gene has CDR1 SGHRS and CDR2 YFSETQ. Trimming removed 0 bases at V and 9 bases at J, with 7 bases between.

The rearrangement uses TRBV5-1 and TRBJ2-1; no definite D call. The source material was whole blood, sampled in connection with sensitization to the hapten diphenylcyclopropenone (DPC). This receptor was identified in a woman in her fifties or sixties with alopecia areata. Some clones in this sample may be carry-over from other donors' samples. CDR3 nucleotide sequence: TGCGCCAGCAGCTTGGTGGAGAGTGAGCAGTTCTTC. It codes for CASSLVESEQFF.